The 18 T cell receptor beta chains given below trace back to one sample, sequenced in a study of OX40 agonist ivuxolimab in advanced cancers. Library generation was performed with the immunoSEQ multiplex PCR assay. The table comes from immuneACCESS by way of TCRdb, which keeps in-frame sequences with V and J called. Part of the clones is missing from these tables; in studies checked, under half for an unresolved V gene and the rest for unknown reasons. This sample has around 68,000 clones in its table, and 86% of those were observed once. Over 1% of the sample is taken by the ten largest. Material: CD4+ or CD8+ T cells sorted from blood, obtained in a trial of the OX40 agonist ivuxolimab. Source of these receptors: an adult with an advanced solid tumor such as melanoma, head and neck, liver or kidney cancer.

The chain's CDR3 is CASSLGTGADTQYF. Written as DNA, the CDR3 is TGTGCCAGCAGCCTCGGGACAGGGGCAGATACGCAGTATTTT. This sequence joins TRBV6-1 and TRBJ2-3; 10 bases match TRBD1. V lost 6 bases to trimming and J lost 4 bases; unmatched junction nucleotides: 4. CDR1 and CDR2 from the germline V gene are MNHNS and SASEGT. The CDR3 sequence is 14 residues long.

Within the sample, this clone is medium-sized. The sample has other DNA sequences that encode this CDR3 too. The gene calls are TRBV19 and TRBJ2-1; D not resolved. The CDR3 has 13 amino acids. Germline V CDR1 and CDR2: LNHDA, SQIVND (reference sequence). The germline V and J ends were trimmed by 1 base and 6 bases, with 7 bases remaining between them. In nucleotides, the CDR3 is TGTGCCAGTAGTATAGTGGGAAGCAATGAGCAGTTCTTC. Amino acid sequence: CASSIVGSNEQFF.

Remarks on this clone: Other DNA sequences in this sample translate to the same CDR3. The V and J genes are TRBV7-2 and TRBJ2-7; D is unclear. V was trimmed by 4 bases and J by 2 bases, leaving 3 bases between them. Germline assignment: CDR1 SGHTA and CDR2 FQGNSA. The CDR3 has 11 amino acids. In DNA form, the CDR3 reads TGTGCCAGCAGCTCAGCCTACGAGCAGTACTTC. Translating it yields CASSSAYEQYF.

The J gene is TRBJ1-2, the V gene TRBV19; D gene uncertain. This CDR3 is 13 amino acids long. Per the germline V gene, CDR1 is LNHDA and CDR2 is SQIVND (reference sequence). V was trimmed by 7 bases and J by 2 bases, leaving 11 bases between them. The CDR3 loop reads CASTEVRNYGYTF. CDR3 coding DNA: TGTGCCAGTACAGAAGTTAGAAACTATGGCTACACCTTC.

In its sample, this clone was seen once. The V gene is TRBV9, the J gene TRBJ1-3; TRBD1 aligns across 7 bases. The CDR3 extends over 17 amino acids. Germline V CDR1 and CDR2: SGDLS, YYNGEE. The V segment lost 4 bases and the J segment 0 bases; nucleotides outside the gene matches: 10. The CDR3 is CASSPSKGAHSGNTIYF. In nucleotides, the CDR3 is TGTGCCAGCAGCCCTAGCAAGGGGGCTCACTCTGGAAACACCATATATTTT.

The chain couples TRBV6-1 to TRBJ1-4; D gene uncertain. V was shortened by 1 base and J by 2 bases, with 5 bases between the two germline ends. The CDR3 has 14 amino acids. Germline V gene lookup returns CDR1 MNHNS and CDR2 SASEGT. The CDR3 protein is CASSEVWTNEKLFF. The CDR3 DNA reads as TGTGCCAGCAGTGAAGTCTGGACTAATGAAAAACTGTTTTTT.

The chain recombines TRBV6-5 with TRBJ2-1; D possibly corresponds to TRBD2 (5 bases). CDR1 and CDR2 from the germline V gene are MNHEY and SVGAGI. V was cut by 6 bases and J by 7 bases, with 16 bases left in between. CDR3 length: 14 amino acids. CDR3 protein: CASRGSVARNEQFF. CDR3 DNA: TGTGCCAGCAGGGGGAGCGTGGCTCGGAATGAGCAGTTCTTC.

This rearrangement joins TRBV5-4 to TRBJ2-4; 13 nucleotides agree with TRBD2. Germline V gene sequence: CDR1 SGHNT, CDR2 YYREEE (reference sequence). The CDR3 has 16 residues. With V trimmed by 1 base and J by 8 bases, 6 bases remained unmatched. CDR3 protein: CASSLRTSGSLDIQYF. CDR3 DNA: TGTGCCAGCAGCTTGCGGACTAGCGGGAGTCTTGACATTCAGTACTTC.

V is TRBV6-1 and J is TRBJ1-5, with a tentative D call TRBD1 (5 bases). Deletions cut 8 bases from V and 9 bases from J, with 23 bases between. CDR3 length equals 15 residues. Per the germline V gene, CDR1 is MNHNS and CDR2 is SASEGT. CDR3 nucleotide sequence: TGTGCCAGCGACCGGGACCACATTGGGGGTGGGCCCCAGCATTTT. Amino acids: CASDRDHIGGGPQHF.

J is TRBJ1-2 and V is TRBV18; TRBD1 matches 8 bases. The CDR3 is 14 amino acids. CDR1 and CDR2 (germline): KGHSH, LQKENI. V lost 0 bases, J lost 4 bases, and 1 base stayed unmatched. DNA for the CDR3: TGTGCCAGCTCACCACCGGACAGGGCCTATGGCTACACCTTC. Translated: CASSPPDRAYGYTF. Full variable domain (missing parts from reference TRBV18 and TRBJ1-2): NAGVMQNPRHLVRRRGQEARLRCSPMKGHSHVYWYRQLPEEGLKFMVYLQKENIIDESGMPKERFSAEFPKEGPSILRIQQVVRGDSAAYFCASSPPDRAYGYTFGSGTRLTVV.

The chain recombines TRBV6-6 with TRBJ1-2; 9 bases are shared with TRBD1. The CDR3 sequence is 13 residues long. The germline CDR1 and CDR2 sequences are MNHNY and SVGAGI (reference sequence). After removal of 7 bases from V and 8 bases from J, the junction contained 8 bases not matched to a gene. The CDR3 DNA reads TGTGCCAGCACCAAACAGGGGGCGGAAGGCTACACCTTC. It translates to CASTKQGAEGYTF.

The CDR3 DNA reads TGTGCCAGCAGCCCTGTACACCATACGCAGTATTTT. It specifies CASSPVHHTQYF. The rearrangement uses TRBV7-9 and TRBJ2-3, with D uncertain. Trimming removed 5 bases at V and 7 bases at J, with 10 bases between. The germline V gene encodes CDR1 SEHNR and CDR2 FQNEAQ (reference sequence). The CDR3 is 12 amino acids. Supplemented by reference TRBV7-9 and TRBJ2-3, the full variable domain reads DTGVSQNPRHKITKRGQNVTFRCDPISEHNRLYWYRQTLGQGPEFLTYFQNEAQLEKSRLLSDRFSAERPKGSFSTLEIQRTEQGDSAMYLCASSPVHHTQYFGPGTRLTVL.

Regarding this clone: The junction departs from germline at one end; a sequencing error may be responsible. The chain links TRBV28 to TRBJ2-1; D not certain. Germline V gene sequence: CDR1 MDHEN, CDR2 SYDVKM. The CDR3 sequence is 12 residues long. The CDR3 protein is CASSLLPNLAVF. The CDR3 DNA is TGTGCCAGCAGTTTACTACCTAATTTAGCAGTCTTC.

This CDR3 reads CASSLGQNYGYTF. DNA for the CDR3: TGTGCCAGCAGCTTGGGGCAAAACTATGGCTACACCTTC. The J gene is TRBJ1-2, the V gene TRBV7-3, with D possibly being TRBD1 (5 bases). Germline V CDR1 and CDR2: SGHTA, FQGTGA. V was trimmed by 3 bases and J by 2 bases, leaving 7 bases between them. The CDR3 runs 13 residues.

This rearrangement joins TRBV6-5 to TRBJ2-3, with a weak D call TRBD1 (6 bases). The CDR3 sequence is 15 residues long. CDR1 is MNHEY and CDR2 is SVGAGI in the germline V gene. V was pared by 0 bases and J by 2 bases, with 9 bases between. The DNA of the CDR3 is TGTGCCAGCAGTTACTCGAACAGGGCCACAGATACGCAGTATTTT. Protein product: CASSYSNRATDTQYF.

The chain employs TRBV11-2 and TRBJ2-5, with TRBD2 matching 9 bases. Germline V CDR1 and CDR2: SGHAT, FQNNGV. The ends lost 5 bases at V and 4 bases at J; junction bases unmatched: 5. The CDR3 length is 14 residues. The CDR3 DNA reads TGTGCCAGCAGCGCCCAACTAGCGGGAGAGACCCAGTACTTC. It specifies CASSAQLAGETQYF.

The chain is built from TRBV5-1 and TRBJ1-2; 7 bases agree with TRBD1. Germline V gene sequence: CDR1 SGHRS, CDR2 YFSETQ. With V trimmed by 4 bases and J by 4 bases, 4 bases remained unmatched. The CDR3 has 13 residues. The DNA of the CDR3 is TGCGCCAGCAGCCGGGACAGCTCCTATGGCTACACCTTC. Translating it yields CASSRDSSYGYTF.

In its sample, this clone was seen a few times. Other DNA sequences in the same sample also yield this CDR3. V gene TRBV7-2 combines with J gene TRBJ2-5; TRBD1 matches at 8 bases. CDR1 is SGHTA, CDR2 FQGNSA, per germline. The V gene end was trimmed by 3 bases and the J gene end by 5 bases; junction bases not matched to a gene: 5. The CDR3 runs 14 residues. The chain's CDR3 is CASSFQGASETQYF. CDR3 sequence (DNA): TGTGCCAGCAGCTTCCAGGGGGCTTCCGAGACCCAGTACTTC.